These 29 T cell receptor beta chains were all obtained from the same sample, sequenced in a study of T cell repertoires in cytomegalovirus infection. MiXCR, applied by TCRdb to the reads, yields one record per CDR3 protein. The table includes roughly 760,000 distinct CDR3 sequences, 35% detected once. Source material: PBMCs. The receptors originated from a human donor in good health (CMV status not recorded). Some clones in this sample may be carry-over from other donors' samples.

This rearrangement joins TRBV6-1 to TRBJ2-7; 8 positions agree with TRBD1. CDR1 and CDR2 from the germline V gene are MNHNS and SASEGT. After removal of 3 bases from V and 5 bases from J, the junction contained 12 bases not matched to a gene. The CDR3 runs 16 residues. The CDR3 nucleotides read TGTGCCAGCAGTGACGTGACAGGGGCTGGGAGGAACGAGCAGTACTTC. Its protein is CASSDVTGAGRNEQYF.

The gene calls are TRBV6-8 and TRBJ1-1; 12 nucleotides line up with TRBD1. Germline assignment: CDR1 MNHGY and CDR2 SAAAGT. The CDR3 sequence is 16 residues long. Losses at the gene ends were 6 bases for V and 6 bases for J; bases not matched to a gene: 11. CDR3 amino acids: CASRRRDRGLGAEAFF. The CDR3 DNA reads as TGTGCCAGCAGACGCCGGGACAGGGGGCTTGGAGCTGAAGCTTTCTTT.

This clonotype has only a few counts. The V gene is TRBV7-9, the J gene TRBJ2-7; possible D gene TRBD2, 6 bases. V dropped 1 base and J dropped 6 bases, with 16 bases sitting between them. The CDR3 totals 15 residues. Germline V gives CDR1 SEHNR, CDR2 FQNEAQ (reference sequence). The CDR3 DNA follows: TGTGCCAGCAGCTTAGTAGGTGATAGCGGCTCCGAGCAGTACTTC. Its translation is CASSLVGDSGSEQYF.

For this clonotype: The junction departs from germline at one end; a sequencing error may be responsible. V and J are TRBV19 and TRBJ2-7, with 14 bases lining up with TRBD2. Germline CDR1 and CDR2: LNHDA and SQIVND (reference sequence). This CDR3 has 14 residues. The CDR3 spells CASSGTSGGYVQYF. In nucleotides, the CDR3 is TGTGCCAGTAGTGGGACTAGCGGGGGTTACGTGCAGTACTTC.

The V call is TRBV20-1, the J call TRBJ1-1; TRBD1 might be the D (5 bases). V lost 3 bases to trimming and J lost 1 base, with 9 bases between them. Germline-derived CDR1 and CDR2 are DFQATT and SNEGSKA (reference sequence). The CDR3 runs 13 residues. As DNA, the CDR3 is TGCAGTGCTAGTCGGACACCGAACACTGAAGCTTTCTTT. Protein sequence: CSASRTPNTEAFF.

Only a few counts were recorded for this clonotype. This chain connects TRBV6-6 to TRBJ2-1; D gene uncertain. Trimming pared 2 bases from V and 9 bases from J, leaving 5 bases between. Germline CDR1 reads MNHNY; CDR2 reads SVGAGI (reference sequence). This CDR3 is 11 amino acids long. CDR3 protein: CASSYVTEQFF. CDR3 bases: TGTGCCAGCAGTTACGTTACTGAGCAGTTCTTC.

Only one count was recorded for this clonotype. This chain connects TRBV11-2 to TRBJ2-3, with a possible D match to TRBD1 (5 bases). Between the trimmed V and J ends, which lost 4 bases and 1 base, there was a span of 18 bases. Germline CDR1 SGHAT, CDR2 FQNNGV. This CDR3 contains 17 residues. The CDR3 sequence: CASSSSLRQWRTDTQYF. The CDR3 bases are TGTGCCAGCAGCTCTTCCTTAAGACAGTGGCGCACAGATACGCAGTATTTT.

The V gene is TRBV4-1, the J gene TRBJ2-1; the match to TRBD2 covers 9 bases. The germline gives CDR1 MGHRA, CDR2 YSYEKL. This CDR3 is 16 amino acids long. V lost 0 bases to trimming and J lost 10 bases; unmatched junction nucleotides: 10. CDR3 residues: CASSQDRGSREGEQFF. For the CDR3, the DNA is TGCGCCAGCAGCCAAGATCGGGGGTCGCGGGAGGGGGAGCAGTTCTTC.

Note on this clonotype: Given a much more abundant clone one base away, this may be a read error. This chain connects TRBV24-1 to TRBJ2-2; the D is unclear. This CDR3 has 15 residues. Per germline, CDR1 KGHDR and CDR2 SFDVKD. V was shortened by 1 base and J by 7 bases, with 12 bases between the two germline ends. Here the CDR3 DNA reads TGTGCCACCAGTGATTTCCCCACAGAGCACGGGGAGCTGTTTTTT. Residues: CATSDFPTEHGELFF.

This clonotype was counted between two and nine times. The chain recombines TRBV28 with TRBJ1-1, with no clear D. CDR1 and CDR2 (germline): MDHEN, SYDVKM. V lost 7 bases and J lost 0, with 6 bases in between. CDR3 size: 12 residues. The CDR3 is CASTTVNTEAFF. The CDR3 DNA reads TGTGCCAGCACGACGGTGAACACTGAAGCTTTCTTT.

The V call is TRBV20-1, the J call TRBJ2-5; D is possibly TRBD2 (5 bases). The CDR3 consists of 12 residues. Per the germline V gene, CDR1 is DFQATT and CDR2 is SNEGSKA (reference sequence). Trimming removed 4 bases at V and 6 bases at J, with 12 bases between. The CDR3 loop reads CSATPAGKTQYF. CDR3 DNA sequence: TGCAGTGCTACCCCGGCCGGGAAGACCCAGTACTTC.

The CDR3 reads CASSLHSEQFF. The CDR3 nucleotides are TGTGCCAGCAGCTTGCATAGTGAGCAGTTCTTC. This chain uses TRBV11-2 with TRBJ2-1; D unresolved. Germline CDR1 and CDR2: SGHAT and FQNNGV. V gave up 3 bases and J gave up 9 bases, with 6 bases separating them. The CDR3 totals 11 residues.

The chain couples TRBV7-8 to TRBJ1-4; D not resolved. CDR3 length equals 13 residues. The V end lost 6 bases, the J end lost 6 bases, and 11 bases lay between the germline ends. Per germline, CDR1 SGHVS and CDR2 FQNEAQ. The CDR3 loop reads CASRGRVDEKLFF. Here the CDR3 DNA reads TGTGCCAGCAGGGGTAGGGTTGATGAAAAACTGTTTTTT.

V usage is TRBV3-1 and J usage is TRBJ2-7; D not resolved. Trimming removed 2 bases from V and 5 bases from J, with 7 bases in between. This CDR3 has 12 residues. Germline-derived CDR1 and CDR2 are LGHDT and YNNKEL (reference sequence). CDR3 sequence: CASSQRVHEQYF. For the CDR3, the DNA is TGTGCCAGCAGCCAAAGAGTCCACGAGCAGTACTTC.

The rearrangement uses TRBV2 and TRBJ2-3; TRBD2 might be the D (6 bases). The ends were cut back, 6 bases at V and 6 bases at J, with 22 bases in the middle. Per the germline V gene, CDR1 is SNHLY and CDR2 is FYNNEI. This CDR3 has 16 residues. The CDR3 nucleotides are TGTGCCAGCAGGGGTTTTCTAGCGTCACACACGGATACGCAGTATTTT. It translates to CASRGFLASHTDTQYF.

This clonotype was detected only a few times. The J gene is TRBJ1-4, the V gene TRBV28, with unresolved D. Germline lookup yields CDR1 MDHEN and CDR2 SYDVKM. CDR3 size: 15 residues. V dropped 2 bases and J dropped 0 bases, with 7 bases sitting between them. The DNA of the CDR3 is TGTGCCAGCAGTTTAAGAAGCGCAACTAATGAAAAACTGTTTTTT. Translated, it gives CASSLRSATNEKLFF.

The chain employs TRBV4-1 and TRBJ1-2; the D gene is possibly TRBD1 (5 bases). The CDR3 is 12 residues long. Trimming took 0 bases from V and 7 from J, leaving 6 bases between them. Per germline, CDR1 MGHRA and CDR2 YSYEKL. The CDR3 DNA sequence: TGCGCCAGCAGCCAAGAAGGGGTTGGCTACACCTTC. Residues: CASSQEGVGYTF.

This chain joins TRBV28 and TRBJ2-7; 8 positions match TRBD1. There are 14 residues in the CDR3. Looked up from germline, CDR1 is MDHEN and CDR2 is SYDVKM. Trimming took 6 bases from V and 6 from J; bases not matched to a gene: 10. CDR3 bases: TGTGCCAGCAGCTACTCTGGACAGGGATCCGAGCAGTACTTC. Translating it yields CASSYSGQGSEQYF.

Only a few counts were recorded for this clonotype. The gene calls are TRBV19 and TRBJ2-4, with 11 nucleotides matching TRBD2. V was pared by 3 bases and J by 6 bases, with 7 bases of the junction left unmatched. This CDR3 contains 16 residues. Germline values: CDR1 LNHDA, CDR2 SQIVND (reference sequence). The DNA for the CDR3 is TGTGCCAGTAGTATCCCCCCTGGACTAGCGGGAAACATTCAGTACTTC. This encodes CASSIPPGLAGNIQYF.

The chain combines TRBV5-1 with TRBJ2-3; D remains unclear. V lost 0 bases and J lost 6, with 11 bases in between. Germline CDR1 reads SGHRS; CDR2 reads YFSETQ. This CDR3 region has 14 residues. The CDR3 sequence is CASSLGVNGDTQYF. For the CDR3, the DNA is TGCGCCAGCAGCTTGGGGGTAAATGGGGATACGCAGTATTTT.

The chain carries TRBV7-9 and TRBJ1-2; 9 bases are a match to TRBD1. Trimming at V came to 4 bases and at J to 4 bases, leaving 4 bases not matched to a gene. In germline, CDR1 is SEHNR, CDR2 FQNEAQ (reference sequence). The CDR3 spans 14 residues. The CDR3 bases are TGTGCCAGCAGCTGGGGACAGGGATCCTATGGCTACACCTTC. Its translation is CASSWGQGSYGYTF.

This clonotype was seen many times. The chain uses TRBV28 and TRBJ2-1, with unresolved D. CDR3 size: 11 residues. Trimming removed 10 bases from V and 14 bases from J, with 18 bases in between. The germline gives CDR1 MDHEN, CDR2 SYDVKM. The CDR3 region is CATDTTWKKFF. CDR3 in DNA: TGTGCCACCGACACGACGTGGAAGAAGTTCTTC.

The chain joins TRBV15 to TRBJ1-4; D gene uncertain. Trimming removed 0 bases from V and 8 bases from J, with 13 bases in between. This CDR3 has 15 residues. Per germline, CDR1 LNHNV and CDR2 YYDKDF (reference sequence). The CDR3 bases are TGTGCCACCAGCAGAGATGGAAATACCAGGGAAAAACTGTTTTTT. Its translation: CATSRDGNTREKLFF.

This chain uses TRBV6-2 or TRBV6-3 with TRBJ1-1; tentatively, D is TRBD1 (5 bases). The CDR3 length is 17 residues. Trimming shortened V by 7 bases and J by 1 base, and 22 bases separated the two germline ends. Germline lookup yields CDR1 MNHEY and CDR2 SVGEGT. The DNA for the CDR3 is TGTGCCAGCACCCTACTAACACCGGGACCGACGAACACTGAAGCTTTCTTT. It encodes CASTLLTPGPTNTEAFF.

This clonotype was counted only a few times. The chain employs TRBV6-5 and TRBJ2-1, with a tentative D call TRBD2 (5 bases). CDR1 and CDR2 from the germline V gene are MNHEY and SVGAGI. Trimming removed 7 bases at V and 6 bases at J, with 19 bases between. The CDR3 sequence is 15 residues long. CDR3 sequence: CASTPPGRAGNEQFF. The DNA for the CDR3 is TGTGCCAGCACACCCCCCGGTAGGGCGGGCAATGAGCAGTTCTTC.

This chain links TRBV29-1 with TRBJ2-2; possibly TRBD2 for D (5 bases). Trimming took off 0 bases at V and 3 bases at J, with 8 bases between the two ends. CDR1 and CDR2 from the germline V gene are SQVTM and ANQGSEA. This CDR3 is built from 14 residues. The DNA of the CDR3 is TGCAGCGTTGAAGATTGGCGGGACACCGGGGAGCTGTTTTTT. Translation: CSVEDWRDTGELFF.

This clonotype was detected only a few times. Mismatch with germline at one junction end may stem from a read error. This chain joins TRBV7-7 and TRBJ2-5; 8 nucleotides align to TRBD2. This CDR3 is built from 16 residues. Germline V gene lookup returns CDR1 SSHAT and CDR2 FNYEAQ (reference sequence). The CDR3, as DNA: TGTGCTAGCAGCCACGAAAATAGCGGGGAGGGGGAGACCCAGTACTTC. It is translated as CASSHENSGEGETQYF.

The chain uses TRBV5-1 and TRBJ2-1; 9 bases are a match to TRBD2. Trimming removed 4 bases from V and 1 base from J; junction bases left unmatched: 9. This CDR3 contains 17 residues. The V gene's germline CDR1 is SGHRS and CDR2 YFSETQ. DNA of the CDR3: TGCGCCAGCAGCCCGGCGTGGCGGGAGGGATCCTACAATGAGCAGTTCTTC. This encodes CASSPAWREGSYNEQFF.

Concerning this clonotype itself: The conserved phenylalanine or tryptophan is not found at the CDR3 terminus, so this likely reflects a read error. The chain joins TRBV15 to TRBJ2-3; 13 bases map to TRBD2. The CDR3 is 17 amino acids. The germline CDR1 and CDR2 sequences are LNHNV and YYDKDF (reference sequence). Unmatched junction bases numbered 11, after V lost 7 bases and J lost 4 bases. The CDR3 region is CATISRTSGRGADTQYL. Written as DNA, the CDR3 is TGTGCCACCATCAGCAGGACTAGCGGGAGAGGAGCAGATACGCAGTATTTG.